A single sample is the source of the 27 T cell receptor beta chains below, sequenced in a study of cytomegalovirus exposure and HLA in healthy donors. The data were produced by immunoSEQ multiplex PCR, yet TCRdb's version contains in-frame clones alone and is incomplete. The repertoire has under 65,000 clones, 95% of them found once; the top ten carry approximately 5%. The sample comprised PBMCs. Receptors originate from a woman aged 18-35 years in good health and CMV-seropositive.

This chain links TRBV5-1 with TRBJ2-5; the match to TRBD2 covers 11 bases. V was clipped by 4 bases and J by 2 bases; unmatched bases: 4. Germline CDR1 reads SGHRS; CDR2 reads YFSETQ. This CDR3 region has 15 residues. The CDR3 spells CASSGGTSGQETQYF. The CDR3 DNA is TGCGCCAGCAGCGGAGGGACTAGCGGACAAGAGACCCAGTACTTC.

The CDR3 loop reads CASSIGRTNEKLFF. DNA for the CDR3: TGTGCCAGTAGTATAGGCAGGACTAATGAAAAACTGTTTTTT. This chain links TRBV19 with TRBJ1-4; D remains unclear. V dropped 1 base and J dropped 2 bases, with 5 bases sitting between them. Germline V gene lookup returns CDR1 LNHDA and CDR2 SQIVND (reference sequence). CDR3 length: 14 amino acids. Drawing the rest from reference TRBV19 and TRBJ1-4, the complete variable domain is DGGITQSPKYLFRKEGQNVTLSCEQNLNHDAMYWYRQDPGQGLRLIYYSQIVNDFQKGDIAEGYSVSREKKESFPLTVTSAQKNPTAFYLCASSIGRTNEKLFFGSGTQLSVL.

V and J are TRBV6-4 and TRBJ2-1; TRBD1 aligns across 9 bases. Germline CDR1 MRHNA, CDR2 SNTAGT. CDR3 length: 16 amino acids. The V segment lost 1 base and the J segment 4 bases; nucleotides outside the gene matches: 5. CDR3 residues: CASSDYPGQGYNEQFF. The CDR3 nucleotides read TGTGCCAGCAGTGACTATCCGGGACAGGGTTACAATGAGCAGTTCTTC.

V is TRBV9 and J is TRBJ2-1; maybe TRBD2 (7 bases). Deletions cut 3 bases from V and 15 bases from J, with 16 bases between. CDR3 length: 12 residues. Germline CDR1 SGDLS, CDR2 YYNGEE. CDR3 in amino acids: CASSAGGGEVFF. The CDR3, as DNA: TGTGCCAGCAGCGCCGGAGGGGGGGAGGTGTTCTTC.

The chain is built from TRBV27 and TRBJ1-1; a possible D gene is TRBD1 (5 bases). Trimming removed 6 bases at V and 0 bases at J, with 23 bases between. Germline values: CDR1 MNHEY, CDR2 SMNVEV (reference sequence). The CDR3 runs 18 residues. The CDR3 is CASSRRVSIGAMNTEAFF. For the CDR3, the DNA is TGTGCCAGCAGCCGCCGCGTCAGCATAGGGGCCATGAACACTGAAGCTTTCTTT.

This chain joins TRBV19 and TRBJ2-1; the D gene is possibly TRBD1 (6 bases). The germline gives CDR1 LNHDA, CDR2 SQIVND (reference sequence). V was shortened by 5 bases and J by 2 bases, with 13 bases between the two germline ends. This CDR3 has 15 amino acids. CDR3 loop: CASSSQGFTYNEQFF. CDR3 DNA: TGTGCCAGTAGTTCCCAGGGGTTCACCTACAATGAGCAGTTCTTC.

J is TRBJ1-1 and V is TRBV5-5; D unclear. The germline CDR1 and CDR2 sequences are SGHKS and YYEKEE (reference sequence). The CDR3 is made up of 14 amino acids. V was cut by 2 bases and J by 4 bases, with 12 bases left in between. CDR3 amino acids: CASSLSPRPTEAFF. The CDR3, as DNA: TGTGCCAGCAGCTTAAGCCCCAGGCCCACTGAAGCTTTCTTT.

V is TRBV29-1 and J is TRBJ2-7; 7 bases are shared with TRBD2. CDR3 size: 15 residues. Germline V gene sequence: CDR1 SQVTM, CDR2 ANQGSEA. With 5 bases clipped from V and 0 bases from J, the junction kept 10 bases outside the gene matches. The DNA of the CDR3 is TGCAGCGTTAGGGAGGGCGCCAGTGACTCCTACGAGCAGTACTTC. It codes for CSVREGASDSYEQYF.

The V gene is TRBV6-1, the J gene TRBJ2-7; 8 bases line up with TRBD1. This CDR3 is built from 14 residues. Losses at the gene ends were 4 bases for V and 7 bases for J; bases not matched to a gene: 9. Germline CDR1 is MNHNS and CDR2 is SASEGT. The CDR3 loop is CASSVAGGGGEQYF. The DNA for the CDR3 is TGTGCCAGCAGTGTAGCAGGGGGCGGAGGTGAGCAGTACTTC.

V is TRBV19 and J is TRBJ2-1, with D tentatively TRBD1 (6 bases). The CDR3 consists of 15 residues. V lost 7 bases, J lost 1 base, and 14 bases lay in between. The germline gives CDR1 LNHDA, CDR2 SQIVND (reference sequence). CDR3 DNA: TGTGCCAGTACTGCCGGGACATCATCCTACAATGAGCAGTTCTTC. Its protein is CASTAGTSSYNEQFF.

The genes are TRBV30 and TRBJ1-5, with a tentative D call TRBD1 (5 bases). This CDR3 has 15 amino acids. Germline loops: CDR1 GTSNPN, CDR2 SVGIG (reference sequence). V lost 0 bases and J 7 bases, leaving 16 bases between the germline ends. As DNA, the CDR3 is TGTGCCTGGAGTGTACGTGCAGGGTCTGGGCAGCCCCAGCATTTT. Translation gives CAWSVRAGSGQPQHF.

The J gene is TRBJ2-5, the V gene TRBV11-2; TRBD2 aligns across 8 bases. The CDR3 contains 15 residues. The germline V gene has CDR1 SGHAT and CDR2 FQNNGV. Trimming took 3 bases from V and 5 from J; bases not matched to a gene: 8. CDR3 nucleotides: TGTGCCAGCAGCTTCACCGGGACTAGTGGGGAGACCCAGTACTTC. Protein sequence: CASSFTGTSGETQYF.

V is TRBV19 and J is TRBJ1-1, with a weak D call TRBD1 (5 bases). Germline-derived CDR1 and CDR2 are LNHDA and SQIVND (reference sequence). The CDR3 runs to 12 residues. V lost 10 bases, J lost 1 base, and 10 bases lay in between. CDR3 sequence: CATQTENTEAFF. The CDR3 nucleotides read TGTGCCACCCAGACAGAGAACACTGAAGCTTTCTTT. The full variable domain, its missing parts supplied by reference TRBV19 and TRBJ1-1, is DGGITQSPKYLFRKEGQNVTLSCEQNLNHDAMYWYRQDPGQGLRLIYYSQIVNDFQKGDIAEGYSVSREKKESFPLTVTSAQKNPTAFYLCATQTENTEAFFGQGTRLTVV.

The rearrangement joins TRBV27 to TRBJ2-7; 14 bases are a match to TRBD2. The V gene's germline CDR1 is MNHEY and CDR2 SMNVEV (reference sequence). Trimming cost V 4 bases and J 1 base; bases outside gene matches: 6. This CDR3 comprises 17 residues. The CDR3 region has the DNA TGTGCCAGCAGTTCGGGACTAGCGGGAGATCCGTCCTACGAGCAGTACTTC. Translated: CASSSGLAGDPSYEQYF.

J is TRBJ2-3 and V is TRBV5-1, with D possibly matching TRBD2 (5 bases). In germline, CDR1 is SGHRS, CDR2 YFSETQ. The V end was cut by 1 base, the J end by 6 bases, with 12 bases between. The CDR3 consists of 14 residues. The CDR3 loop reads CASSLQEAVDTQYF. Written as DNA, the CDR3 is TGCGCCAGCAGCTTGCAGGAGGCGGTGGATACGCAGTATTTT.

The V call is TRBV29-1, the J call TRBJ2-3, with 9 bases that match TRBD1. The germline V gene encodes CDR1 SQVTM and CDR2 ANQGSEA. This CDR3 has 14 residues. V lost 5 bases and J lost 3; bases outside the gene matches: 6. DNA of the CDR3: TGCAGCGTTCTAAAACAGGGGGCGACAGATACGCAGTATTTT. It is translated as CSVLKQGATDTQYF.

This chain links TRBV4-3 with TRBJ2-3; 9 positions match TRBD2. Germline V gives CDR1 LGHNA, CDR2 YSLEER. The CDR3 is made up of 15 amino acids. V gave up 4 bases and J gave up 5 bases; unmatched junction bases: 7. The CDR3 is CASSRVSGGKDTQYF. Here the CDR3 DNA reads TGCGCCAGCAGCCGAGTGAGCGGGGGGAAAGATACGCAGTATTTT.

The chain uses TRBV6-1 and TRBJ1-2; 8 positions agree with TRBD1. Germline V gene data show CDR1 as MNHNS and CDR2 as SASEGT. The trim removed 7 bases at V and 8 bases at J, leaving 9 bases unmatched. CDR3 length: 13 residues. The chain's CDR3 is CASIQGAVGGYTF. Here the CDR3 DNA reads TGTGCCAGCATTCAGGGGGCGGTAGGGGGCTACACCTTC.

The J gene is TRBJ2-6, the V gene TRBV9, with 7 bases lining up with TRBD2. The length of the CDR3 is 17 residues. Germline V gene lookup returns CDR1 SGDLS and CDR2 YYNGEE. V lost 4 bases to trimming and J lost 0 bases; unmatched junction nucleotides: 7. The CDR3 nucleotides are TGTGCCAGCAGCCCCCTTGGGGGGGGCTCTGGGGCCAACGTCCTGACTTTC. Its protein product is CASSPLGGGSGANVLTF.

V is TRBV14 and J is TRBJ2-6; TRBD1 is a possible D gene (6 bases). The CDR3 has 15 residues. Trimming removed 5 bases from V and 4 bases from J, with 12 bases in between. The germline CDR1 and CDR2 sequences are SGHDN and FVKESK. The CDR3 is CASSDQGTGANVLTF. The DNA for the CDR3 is TGTGCCAGCAGCGACCAGGGGACCGGGGCCAACGTCCTGACTTTC.

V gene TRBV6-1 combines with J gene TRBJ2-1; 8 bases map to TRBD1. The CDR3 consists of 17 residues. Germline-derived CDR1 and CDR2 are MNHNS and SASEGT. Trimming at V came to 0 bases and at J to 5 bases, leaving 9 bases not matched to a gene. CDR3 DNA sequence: TGTGCCAGCAGTGAAGCTCTGACAGGGGAAAGGCACAATGAGCAGTTCTTC. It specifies CASSEALTGERHNEQFF.

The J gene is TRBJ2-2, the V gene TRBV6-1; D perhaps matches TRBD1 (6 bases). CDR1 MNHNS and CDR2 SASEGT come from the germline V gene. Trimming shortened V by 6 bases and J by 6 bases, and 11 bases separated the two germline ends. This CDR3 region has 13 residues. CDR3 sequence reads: CASSAGVAGELFF. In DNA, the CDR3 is TGTGCCAGCAGCGCAGGGGTTGCCGGGGAGCTGTTTTTT.

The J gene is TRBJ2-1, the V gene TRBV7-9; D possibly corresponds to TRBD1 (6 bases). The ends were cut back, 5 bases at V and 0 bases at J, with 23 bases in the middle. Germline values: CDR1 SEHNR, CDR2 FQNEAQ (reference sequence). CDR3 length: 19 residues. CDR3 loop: CASSPPLRGTLSSYNEQFF. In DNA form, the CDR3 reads TGTGCCAGCAGCCCACCCTTGAGGGGGACCTTAAGCTCCTACAATGAGCAGTTCTTC.

DNA of the CDR3: TGTGCCACCAGCAGGCAGCGGGAGTTAGACAATGAGCAGTTCTTC. Protein sequence: CATSRQRELDNEQFF. The chain is built from TRBV15 and TRBJ2-1; 8 positions match TRBD2. Germline V gene data show CDR1 as LNHNV and CDR2 as YYDKDF (reference sequence). The ends lost 3 bases at V and 5 bases at J; junction bases unmatched: 6. The CDR3 is 15 residues long.

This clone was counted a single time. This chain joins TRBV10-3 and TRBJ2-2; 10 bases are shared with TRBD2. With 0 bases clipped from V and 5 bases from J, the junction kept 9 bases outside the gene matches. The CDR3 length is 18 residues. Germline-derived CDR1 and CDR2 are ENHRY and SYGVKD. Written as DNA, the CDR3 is TGTGCCATCAGTGAGTCGAGAGGACTAGCGGCCAGTACCGGGGAGCTGTTTTTT. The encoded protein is CAISESRGLAASTGELFF.

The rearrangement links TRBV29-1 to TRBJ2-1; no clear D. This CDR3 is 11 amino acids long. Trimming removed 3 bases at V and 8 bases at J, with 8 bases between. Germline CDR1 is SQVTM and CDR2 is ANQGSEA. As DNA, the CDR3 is TGCAGCGTTGAGGTCGACTATGAGCAGTTCTTC. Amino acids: CSVEVDYEQFF.

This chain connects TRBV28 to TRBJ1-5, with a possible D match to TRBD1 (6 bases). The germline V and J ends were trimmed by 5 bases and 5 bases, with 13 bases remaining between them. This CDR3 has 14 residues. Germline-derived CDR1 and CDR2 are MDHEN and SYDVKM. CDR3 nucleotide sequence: TGTGCCAGCAGTGGACAGCTCGGCCATCAGCCCCAGCATTTT. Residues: CASSGQLGHQPQHF.